This entry lists 3 T cell receptor beta chains sequenced from one sample in a study of cytomegalovirus exposure and HLA in healthy donors. The PCR employed 60 Vbeta primers together with 13 Jbeta primers. TCRdb's table, derived via immunoSEQ multiplex PCR, lists solely in-frame clones and lacks some. Of 150,000 to 200,000 clones detected, roughly 80% appear once; the ten largest clones hold approximately 6%. The specimen was PBMCs. The source of these receptors is a woman in her twenties or thirties in good health and CMV-seropositive.

The chain recombines TRBV5-1 with TRBJ2-5; D remains unclear. Trimming cost V 0 bases and J 5 bases, with 8 bases left between them. Germline CDR1 reads SGHRS; CDR2 reads YFSETQ. The CDR3 contains 13 residues. CDR3 protein: CASSLGASETQYF. CDR3 bases: TGCGCCAGCAGCTTGGGGGCCTCGGAGACCCAGTACTTC.

V gene TRBV9 combines with J gene TRBJ1-1, with TRBD1 matching 12 bases. The V segment lost 0 bases and the J segment 5 bases; nucleotides outside the gene matches: 11. CDR3 size: 18 residues. Germline CDR1 and CDR2: SGDLS and YYNGEE. The CDR3 reads CASSVDPGTGGTRTEAFF. Written as DNA, the CDR3 is TGTGCCAGCAGCGTAGACCCCGGGACAGGGGGCACCAGAACTGAAGCTTTCTTT.

The chain combines TRBV6-1 with TRBJ1-6, with a possible D match to TRBD1 (5 bases). In germline, CDR1 is MNHNS, CDR2 SASEGT. Trimming shortened V by 6 bases and J by 4 bases, and 13 bases separated the two germline ends. The CDR3 is 15 residues long. The CDR3 bases are TGTGCCAGCAGAGAGCCGGGGGAATATAATTCACCCCTCCACTTT. As protein: CASREPGEYNSPLHF.